This record covers a single TCR beta chain. The split of CD4+ cells yielded CD45RA+ naive and CD45RA-negative memory subsets. This specimen belongs to a study of shared clonotypes between healthy human individuals. As handled by the study authors: ImmunoSEQ sequences covered only the junction and lacked quality scores; filtering therefore differed. Only in-frame clones appear in the TCRdb table, and some are missing; sequencing was by immunoSEQ multiplex PCR. The DNA was the basis for D and trimming; V, J and clone size are from that table. This table has 800,000 to 1,200,000 clones, roughly 74% appearing once. This CDR3 has 13 residues. Germline lookup yields CDR1 MRHNA and CDR2 SNTAGT. The ends were cut back, 4 bases at V and 12 bases at J, with 16 bases in the middle.

The material sequenced was memory CD4+ T cells from PBMCs. Subset described: CD45RA-negative fraction. This chain uses TRBV6-4 with TRBJ2-1; D may be TRBD2 (7 bases). This clonotype was sampled from a man aged 18 to 30 in good health. Some clones in this sample may be carry-over from other donors' samples. CDR3 coding DNA: TGTGCCAGCAGTGCCCAAGGGGGGGTTGGGCAGTTCTTC. It is translated as CASSAQGGVGQFF.